The 28 T cell receptor beta chains reported below all come from one sample, sequenced in a study of human T cells and chemical hapten exposure. The time point: patch test 3, about 24 weeks after DPC sensitization. The treatment was: therapeutic diphenylcyclopropenone sensitization with weekly scalp DPC. TCRdb re-called the RACE reads with MiXCR, one entry per CDR3 protein. Of 120,000 or so distinct CDR3 sequences in the sample, about 11% are singletons; the top ten hold around 2.5%. The sample here was whole blood, taken in connection with sensitization to the hapten diphenylcyclopropenone (DPC). The receptors here all came from a woman aged 50 to 65 with alopecia areata. Some clones in this sample may be carry-over from other donors' samples.

This clonotype was counted a few times. The rearrangement joins TRBV7-2 to TRBJ1-1; D is uncertain. CDR1 and CDR2 (germline): SGHTA, FQGNSA. The CDR3 runs to 15 residues. The ends were cut back, 1 base at V and 2 bases at J, with 11 bases in the middle. CDR3 bases: TGTGCCAGCAGCTTAGGATACGGGCCTAACACTGAAGCTTTCTTT. Protein sequence: CASSLGYGPNTEAFF.

The chain recombines TRBV2 with TRBJ2-5, with 8 bases fitting TRBD2. CDR1 and CDR2 (germline): SNHLY, FYNNEI. Losses at the gene ends were 3 bases for V and 3 bases for J; bases not matched to a gene: 9. There are 16 residues in the CDR3. CDR3 residues: CASSDPLAAQKETQYF. CDR3 nucleotide sequence: TGTGCCAGCAGTGACCCACTAGCGGCTCAAAAAGAGACCCAGTACTTC.

V usage is TRBV14 and J usage is TRBJ2-2; no clear D gene. The ends were cut back, 1 base at V and 4 bases at J, with 16 bases in the middle. Germline V gene data show CDR1 as SGHDN and CDR2 as FVKESK. The CDR3 sequence is 17 residues long. CDR3 residues: CASSQVGQINFTGELFF. In DNA form, the CDR3 reads TGTGCCAGCAGCCAAGTTGGGCAGATTAATTTCACCGGGGAGCTGTTTTTT.

This clonotype was recorded a few times. This chain links TRBV5-6 with TRBJ2-1, with 9 bases identical to TRBD1. With 5 bases clipped from V and 7 bases from J, the junction kept 16 bases outside the gene matches. The CDR3 sequence is 17 residues long. In germline, CDR1 is SGHDT, CDR2 YYEEEE. CDR3 loop: CASSSPFVGTGTNEQFF. The CDR3 DNA reads as TGTGCCAGCAGTTCGCCCTTCGTCGGGACAGGGACGAATGAGCAGTTCTTC.

In DNA form, the CDR3 reads TGTGCCAGCAGCTTAGCGGAGTCAGATAGCAATCAGCCCCAGCATTTT. The encoded protein is CASSLAESDSNQPQHF. The rearrangement uses TRBV7-2 and TRBJ1-5; no clear D gene. The germline V and J ends were trimmed by 0 bases and 0 bases, with 9 bases remaining between them. CDR1 and CDR2 from the germline V gene are SGHTA and FQGNSA. There are 16 residues in the CDR3.

This clonotype showed up just a few times. The chain links TRBV12-3 or TRBV12-4 to TRBJ2-3; 8 bases align to TRBD1. The length of the CDR3 is 16 residues. Unmatched junction bases numbered 11, after V lost 5 bases and J lost 4 bases. CDR3 protein: CASSPGQGIGPDTQYF. The CDR3 DNA follows: TGTGCCAGCAGTCCCGGACAGGGTATCGGGCCAGATACGCAGTATTTT.

CDR3 residues: CASSSSPSGANVLTF. The CDR3 DNA sequence: TGCGCCAGCAGCTCCTCCCCCTCTGGGGCCAACGTCCTGACTTTC. The V gene is TRBV5-1, the J gene TRBJ2-6, with unresolved D. This CDR3 has 15 residues. CDR1 and CDR2 (germline): SGHRS, YFSETQ. The V end lost 3 bases, the J end lost 0 bases, and 7 bases lay between the germline ends.

This clonotype was counted ten times or more. J is TRBJ2-5 and V is TRBV10-3; D possibly matches TRBD1 or TRBD2 (5 bases each). The CDR3 sequence is 17 residues long. In germline, CDR1 is ENHRY, CDR2 SYGVKD. Trimming cost V 4 bases and J 4 bases, with 22 bases left between them. The CDR3 DNA is TGTGCCATCAGTGGGACTGGACACTCGGTTCAGGCAGAGACCCAGTACTTC. Translation gives CAISGTGHSVQAETQYF.

The chain is built from TRBV7-2 and TRBJ2-3; D call uncertain. The CDR3 is made up of 17 amino acids. Germline CDR1 is SGHTA and CDR2 is FQGNSA. V shed 1 base and J shed 4 bases, with 18 bases lying between them. CDR3 protein: CASSLEAPRERADTQYF. DNA of the CDR3: TGTGCCAGCAGCTTAGAGGCGCCCCGTGAAAGGGCAGATACGCAGTATTTT. Full variable domain (rest looked up from reference TRBV7-2 and TRBJ2-3): GAGVSQSPSNKVTEKGKDVELRCDPISGHTALYWYRQSLGQGLEFLIYFQGNSAPDKSGLPSDRFSAERTGGSVSTLTIQRTQQEDSAVYLCASSLEAPRERADTQYFGPGTRLTVL.

This clonotype was seen a few times. V and J are TRBV28 and TRBJ2-5, with D possibly called TRBD1 or TRBD2 (6 bases each). Trimming removed 5 bases from V and 5 bases from J, with 18 bases in between. The CDR3 totals 15 residues. CDR1 MDHEN and CDR2 SYDVKM come from the germline V gene. CDR3 region: CASSPYEGGGETQYF. In DNA form, the CDR3 reads TGTGCCAGCAGTCCGTACGAGGGGGGTGGGGAGACCCAGTACTTC.

The table lists this clonotype with a few counts. The DNA of the CDR3 is TGCAGTCTTGCGGGGGACACAGATACGCAGTATTTT. It translates to CSLAGDTDTQYF. The V gene is TRBV29-1, the J gene TRBJ2-3; 7 nucleotides match TRBD2. The germline V gene has CDR1 SQVTM and CDR2 ANQGSEA. This CDR3 comprises 12 residues.

This clonotype turned up a few times. The chain couples TRBV20-1 to TRBJ1-6; D possibly corresponds to TRBD1 (5 bases). The CDR3 is made up of 13 amino acids. Germline CDR1 reads DFQATT; CDR2 reads SNEGSKA (reference sequence). V lost 0 bases, J lost 9 bases, and 9 bases lay in between. In DNA form, the CDR3 reads TGCAGTGCTAGAGAGACAGCTGGTTCACCCCTCCACTTT. Residues: CSARETAGSPLHF.

This clonotype was picked up a small number of times. The chain links TRBV6-6 to TRBJ2-7, with 11 positions matching TRBD2. Germline V gene sequence: CDR1 MNHNY, CDR2 SVGAGI (reference sequence). The CDR3 loop spans 15 amino acids. Trimming cost V 2 bases and J 13 bases; bases outside gene matches: 13. This CDR3 reads CASSYPGLAGEASYF. CDR3 DNA: TGTGCCAGCAGTTACCCCGGACTAGCGGGTGAGGCTTCCTACTTC.

This clonotype was detected a few times. V and J are TRBV5-1 and TRBJ2-1; 13 bases are shared with TRBD2. Germline trimming cut 4 bases from V and 6 bases from J; bases unmatched to any gene: 13. The CDR3 totals 18 residues. Germline V gives CDR1 SGHRS, CDR2 YFSETQ. CDR3 sequence reads: CASSPQTSGGAVRNEQFF. The CDR3 nucleotides are TGCGCCAGCAGCCCACAAACTAGCGGGGGGGCCGTACGCAATGAGCAGTTCTTC. The full variable domain, rest sourced from reference TRBV5-1 and TRBJ2-1, is KAGVTQTPRYLIKTRGQQVTLSCSPISGHRSVSWYQQTPGQGLQFLFEYFSETQRNKGNFPGRFSGRQFSNSRSEMNVSTLELGDSALYLCASSPQTSGGAVRNEQFFGPGTRLTVL.

V and J are TRBV11-2 and TRBJ2-5; maybe TRBD2 (6 bases). The CDR3 is made up of 14 amino acids. Trimming removed 5 bases from V and 4 bases from J, with 14 bases in between. CDR1 is SGHAT, CDR2 FQNNGV, per germline. CDR3 region: CASSRRGRIETQYF. The CDR3 nucleotides read TGTGCCAGCAGCCGTCGGGGGAGGATAGAGACCCAGTACTTC. The complete variable domain, with remaining parts taken from reference TRBV11-2 and TRBJ2-5, reads EAGVAQSPRYKIIEKRQSVAFWCNPISGHATLYWYQQILGQGPKLLIQFQNNGVVDDSQLPKDRFSAERLKGVDSTLKIQPAKLEDSAVYLCASSRRGRIETQYFGPGTRLLVL.

J is TRBJ2-5 and V is TRBV4-1, with a possible D match to TRBD2 (6 bases). The germline V and J ends were trimmed by 6 bases and 2 bases, with 13 bases remaining between them. This CDR3 comprises 14 residues. In germline, CDR1 is MGHRA, CDR2 YSYEKL. CDR3 bases: TGCGCCAGCAGTCCAAAACTAGCTCAAGAGACCCAGTACTTC. It encodes CASSPKLAQETQYF.

This CDR3 reads CASSSEAYEQYF. In DNA form, the CDR3 reads TGTGCCAGCAGCTCGGAAGCCTACGAGCAGTACTTC. This chain links TRBV7-9 with TRBJ2-7; D is unresolved. The CDR3 is 12 residues long. Per germline, CDR1 SEHNR and CDR2 FQNEAQ (reference sequence). The ends were cut back, 4 bases at V and 2 bases at J, with 6 bases in the middle.

In its sample, this clonotype was seen a few times. V usage is TRBV12-3 or TRBV12-4 and J usage is TRBJ2-7, with D possibly TRBD1 on 6 matching bases. This CDR3 is built from 14 residues. V lost 5 bases and J lost 0, with 11 bases in between. Here the CDR3 reads CASSPWDTSYEQYF. The CDR3 region has the DNA TGTGCCAGCAGTCCCTGGGACACCTCCTACGAGCAGTACTTC.

The chain joins TRBV4-3 to TRBJ1-5, with D perhaps matching TRBD1 (5 bases). The CDR3 covers 14 residues. V gave up 4 bases and J gave up 6 bases, with 13 bases separating them. Germline lookup yields CDR1 LGHNA and CDR2 YSLEER. This chain's CDR3 is CASSLSLGVQPQHF. In nucleotides, the CDR3 is TGCGCCAGCAGCCTAAGTCTAGGGGTTCAGCCCCAGCATTTT.

This clonotype was detected only a few times. The gene calls are TRBV9 and TRBJ2-6; D is possibly TRBD1 (6 bases). The CDR3 sequence is 19 residues long. The V gene's germline CDR1 is SGDLS and CDR2 YYNGEE. Trimming took 1 base from V and 4 from J, leaving 21 bases between them. CDR3: CASSVLPDRIGAGANVLTF. The DNA of the CDR3 is TGTGCCAGCAGCGTACTACCCGACAGGATCGGGGCCGGGGCCAACGTCCTGACTTTC.

The V and J genes are TRBV29-1 and TRBJ1-1; 8 nucleotides agree with TRBD1. Looked up from germline, CDR1 is SQVTM and CDR2 is ANQGSEA. V lost 7 bases, J lost 5 bases, and 12 bases stayed unmatched. This CDR3 has 14 residues. The CDR3 DNA reads TGCAGCGCGCAAGCAGGGGGCGCCTGGACTGAAGCTTTCTTT. Translation gives CSAQAGGAWTEAFF.

The V gene is TRBV12-3 or TRBV12-4, the J gene TRBJ1-1, with unresolved D. V was shortened by 7 bases and J by 1 base, with 16 bases between the two germline ends. The CDR3 contains 15 residues. The CDR3 nucleotides read TGTGCCAGCACTCCAGTTGGGCGGGCGAACACTGAAGCTTTCTTT. Amino acids: CASTPVGRANTEAFF.

This clonotype was counted many times. The chain joins TRBV7-8 to TRBJ2-5; 9 bases line up with TRBD1. CDR3 length equals 16 residues. The germline gives CDR1 SGHVS, CDR2 FQNEAQ. V gave up 6 bases and J gave up 3 bases; unmatched junction bases: 11. CDR3 residues: CASSQGPGTGKETQYF. The CDR3 nucleotides are TGTGCCAGCAGTCAAGGGCCCGGGACAGGGAAAGAGACCCAGTACTTC.

This clonotype was seen at least ten times. V is TRBV10-1 and J is TRBJ2-7, with TRBD2 identical over 7 bases. V gave up 6 bases and J gave up 7 bases; unmatched junction bases: 6. Germline V gene sequence: CDR1 WNHNN, CDR2 SYGVQD (reference sequence). This CDR3 is 12 amino acids long. CDR3 residues: CASSGTNWEQYF. In nucleotides, the CDR3 is TGCGCCAGCAGCGGGACTAACTGGGAGCAGTACTTC.

This clonotype was seen a few times. The chain carries TRBV6-6 and TRBJ1-1; D is perhaps TRBD1 (5 bases). This CDR3 has 15 amino acids. Trimming left V 1 base short and J 3 bases short, with 12 bases between. The germline V gene encodes CDR1 MNHNY and CDR2 SVGAGI (reference sequence). Written as DNA, the CDR3 is TGTGCCAGCAGTTACTGGCAGGGCAGGGACACTGAAGCTTTCTTT. Its protein product is CASSYWQGRDTEAFF.

This clonotype was counted only a few times. This chain joins TRBV9 and TRBJ2-5; possibly TRBD2 for D (6 bases). The V and J ends lost 3 bases and 2 bases respectively, with 8 bases between them. This CDR3 spans 13 amino acids. Germline CDR1 and CDR2: SGDLS and YYNGEE. In DNA form, the CDR3 reads TGTGCCAGCAGCGGAGGGACTCAAGAGACCCAGTACTTC. Its translation is CASSGGTQETQYF.

This chain connects TRBV29-1 to TRBJ1-1, with D hard to call. Germline CDR1 and CDR2: SQVTM and ANQGSEA. The V and J ends lost 7 bases and 4 bases respectively, with 13 bases between them. This CDR3 contains 12 residues. The CDR3 loop reads CSGRTGGTEAFF. The CDR3 DNA follows: TGCAGCGGGCGGACCGGAGGCACTGAAGCTTTCTTT.

This clonotype was seen many times. The gene calls are TRBV15 and TRBJ2-7; D uncertain. CDR3 size: 15 residues. Germline V gene lookup returns CDR1 LNHNV and CDR2 YYDKDF (reference sequence). V lost 1 base, J lost 5 bases, and 15 bases lay in between. The CDR3 region has the DNA TGTGCCACCAGCAGAGGGGTGGAATCCCGGAACGAGCAGTACTTC. This gives the protein CATSRGVESRNEQYF.